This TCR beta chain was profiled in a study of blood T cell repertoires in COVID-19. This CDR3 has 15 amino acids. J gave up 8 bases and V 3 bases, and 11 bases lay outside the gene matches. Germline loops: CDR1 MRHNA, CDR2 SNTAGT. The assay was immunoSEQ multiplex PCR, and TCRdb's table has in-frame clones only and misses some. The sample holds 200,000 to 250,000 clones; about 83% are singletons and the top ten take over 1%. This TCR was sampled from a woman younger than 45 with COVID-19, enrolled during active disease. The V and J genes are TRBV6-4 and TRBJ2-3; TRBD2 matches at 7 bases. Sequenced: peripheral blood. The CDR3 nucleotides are TGTGCCAGCAGTGAAGGGGAGCGGGACTATGGTACGCAGTATTTT. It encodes CASSEGERDYGTQYF.